This TCR beta chain was identified during a study of CD8 T cells in Susac syndrome. Trimming removed 1 base at V and 2 bases at J, with 4 bases between. The germline V gene encodes CDR1 MNHNS and CDR2 SASEGT. There are 13 residues in the CDR3. Random hexamers were used to reverse transcribe an amount of about 0.45 to 1 ug RNA. TCRdb itself ran the immunoSEQ multiplex PCR reads through MiXCR, one entry per CDR3 protein. This table has 100,000 to 150,000 distinct CDR3 sequences, 85% to 95% appearing once. The clonotype comes from a human donor with multiple sclerosis. This sequence joins TRBV6-1 and TRBJ2-3; the D is unclear. The specimen sequenced was CD4+ T cells from PBMCs. CDR3: CASSEVSTDTQYF. In DNA form, the CDR3 reads TGTGCCAGCAGTGAAGTATCCACAGATACGCAGTATTTT.